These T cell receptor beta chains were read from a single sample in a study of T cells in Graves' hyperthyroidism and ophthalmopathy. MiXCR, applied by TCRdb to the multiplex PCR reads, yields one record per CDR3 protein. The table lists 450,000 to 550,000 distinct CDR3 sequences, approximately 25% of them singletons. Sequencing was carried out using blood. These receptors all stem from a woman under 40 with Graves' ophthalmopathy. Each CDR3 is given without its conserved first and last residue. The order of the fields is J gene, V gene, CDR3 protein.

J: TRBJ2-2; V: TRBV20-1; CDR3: SARTGSVTGELF
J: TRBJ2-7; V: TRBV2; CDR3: ASASGQGTYEQY
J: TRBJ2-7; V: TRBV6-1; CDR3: ASREHRDRDYEQY
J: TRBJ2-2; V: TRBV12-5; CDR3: ASGLLTGELF
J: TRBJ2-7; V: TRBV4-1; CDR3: ASSQTTGQTYEQY
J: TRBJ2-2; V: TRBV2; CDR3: ASSTLRQGAGELF
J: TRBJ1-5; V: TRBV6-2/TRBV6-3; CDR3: ASSYPYSNQPQH
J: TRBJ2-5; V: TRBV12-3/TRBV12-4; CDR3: ASSLAGDTWETQY
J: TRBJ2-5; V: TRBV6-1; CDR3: ASSSGTVETQY
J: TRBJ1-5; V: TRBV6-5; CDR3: ASSYSPWDSNQPQH
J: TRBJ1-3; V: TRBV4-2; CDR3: ASSQDRNVGNTIY